The 4 T cell receptor beta chains in this list originate from one sample, sequenced in a study of blood T cell repertoires in COVID-19. The assay was immunoSEQ multiplex PCR, and TCRdb's table has in-frame clones only and misses some. The sample consists of approximately 300,000 clones, 85% of them appearing once. The sequenced material came from PBMCs or T cells enriched from blood (not recorded which). The receptors stem from a woman aged 25 to 45 who had been exposed to COVID-19.

The chain couples TRBV28 to TRBJ1-6, with 11 bases fitting TRBD1. Germline CDR1 is MDHEN and CDR2 is SYDVKM. The CDR3 runs 16 residues. After removal of 2 bases from V and 8 bases from J, the junction contained 5 bases not matched to a gene. CDR3 DNA: TGTGCCAGCAGTTTAGGGACAGGGGGTGATGATTCACCCCTCCACTTT. Translating it yields CASSLGTGGDDSPLHF. The full variable domain, its missing parts supplied by reference TRBV28 and TRBJ1-6, is DVKVTQSSRYLVKRTGEKVFLECVQDMDHENMFWYRQDPGLGLRLIYFSYDVKMKEKGDIPEGYSVSREKKERFSLILESASTNQTSMYLCASSLGTGGDDSPLHFGNGTRLTVT.

V usage is TRBV30 and J usage is TRBJ1-1; D is perhaps TRBD1 (5 bases). Looked up from germline, CDR1 is GTSNPN and CDR2 is SVGIG (reference sequence). V was clipped by 0 bases and J by 4 bases, with 12 bases between them. This CDR3 is built from 14 residues. CDR3 amino acids: CAWSVSQGSTEAFF. The CDR3 nucleotides are TGTGCCTGGAGTGTCTCCCAGGGAAGCACTGAAGCTTTCTTT.

V is TRBV24-1 and J is TRBJ2-3, with D possibly matching TRBD2 (5 bases). The CDR3 has 13 residues. Trimming removed 9 bases from V and 0 bases from J, with 9 bases in between. The germline CDR1 and CDR2 sequences are KGHDR and SFDVKD. The CDR3 reads CATGRASTDTQYF. The CDR3 region has the DNA TGTGCCACCGGGCGGGCTAGCACAGATACGCAGTATTTT.

The rearrangement joins TRBV12-3 or TRBV12-4 to TRBJ1-6; D is unclear. This CDR3 has 13 amino acids. Trimming stripped 3 bases from V and 10 bases from J, with 10 bases between. The CDR3 region has the DNA TGTGCCAGCAGTTTCGGGGTAGACTCACCCCTCCACTTT. Translating gives CASSFGVDSPLHF.